A single sample is the source of the 2 T cell receptor beta chains below, sequenced in a study of long-term antiretroviral therapy in people with HIV. Researchers report immunoSEQ v3.0 was run at survey level. Generated by immunoSEQ multiplex PCR, the TCRdb table keeps only in-frame clones and is missing some. The repertoire holds about 29,000 clones, around 96% seen once, with about 8% in the top ten. The material sequenced was unsorted PBMCs, taken 5.3 years after starting antiretroviral therapy. The receptors derive from a man between 25 and 39 years old with HIV.

This chain uses TRBV5-4 with TRBJ2-7; D assignment may be TRBD1 or TRBD2 (5 bases each). Trimming left V 2 bases short and J 0 bases short, with 9 bases between. Germline V gene data show CDR1 as SGHNT and CDR2 as YYREEE (reference sequence). The CDR3 is made up of 14 amino acids. CDR3 region: CASSFGGASYEQYF. For the CDR3, the DNA is TGTGCCAGCAGCTTTGGGGGTGCCTCCTACGAGCAGTACTTC. Variable domain in full (rest from reference TRBV5-4 and TRBJ2-7): ETGVTQSPTHLIKTRGQQVTLRCSSQSGHNTVSWYQQALGQGPQFIFQYYREEENGRGNFPPRFSGLQFPNYSSELNVNALELDDSALYLCASSFGGASYEQYFGPGTRLTVT.

CDR3 coding DNA: TGTGCCAGCAGCCTTAGCGGGCTAAACAATGAGCAGTTCTTC. The encoded protein is CASSLSGLNNEQFF. The chain carries TRBV7-6 and TRBJ2-1, with 7 bases matching TRBD2. This CDR3 is 14 amino acids long. Trimming cost V 5 bases and J 5 bases; bases outside gene matches: 6. Germline loops: CDR1 SGHVS, CDR2 FNYEAQ.